This TCR beta chain was observed in a study of vaccination effects on CD4 cells after COVID-19. The CDR3 extends over 11 amino acids. The ends were cut back, 5 bases at V and 6 bases at J, with 7 bases in the middle. From germline, CDR1 is MNHEY and CDR2 SVGEGT. Generated by immunoSEQ multiplex PCR, the TCRdb table keeps only in-frame clones and is missing some. The sample lists some 30,000 clones; roughly 80% were seen once. On this clone itself: Antigen specificity is unknown.

In the ViraFEST assay, antigen-specific CD4+ clonotypes were identified by expansion after peptide-pool stimulation. Cells that had been cultured for 10 days were the source of isolated CD4+ T cells. Everyone in the study got two shots of either the BNT162b2 or mRNA-1273 vaccine. Prior SARS-CoV-2 infection was absent in the vaccine recipients, as shown by negative nucleocapsid antibodies. Around 2 million PBMC were placed in each well, which was supplemented with about 10 IU/ml IL-2 and around 9.4 ug/ml peptides. Study outcomes and limitations: At late timepoints after vaccination, vaccine- and infection-induced clones shrank markedly.

The chain couples TRBV6-2 or TRBV6-3 to TRBJ1-1; no reliable D call. The receptor's source is a human donor who received a COVID-19 vaccine. Some clones in this sample may be carry-over from other donors' samples. The sample was CD4+ T cells from PBMCs cultured with HCoV-NL63 spike peptides, taken after COVID-19 vaccination. The CDR3 nucleotides are TGTGCCAGCAGTCGTTACCCTGAAGCTTTCTTT. This codes for CASSRYPEAFF.